The clone carrying this T cell receptor (beta chain) was seen repeatedly, ten times or more. Antigen specificity is unknown. These data originate in a study of CD8 T cells in ankylosing spondylitis. Study-wide results and limits: Characteristic, it appeared, of ankylosing spondylitis blood was a TCR beta motif of roughly 8 highly homologous variants. The clones that were linked to disease were reported to be significantly enriched in matched synovial fluid samples from ankylosing spondylitis patients.

The CDR3 is 14 residues long. Trimming left V 4 bases short and J 0 bases short, with 12 bases between. CDR1 is SQVTM and CDR2 is ANQGSEA in the germline V gene. With molecular barcodes, quantitative 5'-RACE was used to make the TCR beta libraries. Each CDR3 protein gets one entry after TCRdb re-called the 5' RACE reads with MiXCR. The sample includes 250,000 or so distinct CDR3 sequences, roughly a quarter of them seen just once. The V call is TRBV29-1, the J call TRBJ1-1, with D perhaps matching TRBD1 (6 bases). This clonotype originated in a male donor with ankylosing spondylitis or in good health (not recorded which). Sequencing was carried out using blood, either unsorted or a sorted T cell fraction (not recorded which). The CDR3 nucleotides read TGCAGCGTTGCTTACAGGGTAGTGAACACTGAAGCTTTCTTT. This gives the protein CSVAYRVVNTEAFF.